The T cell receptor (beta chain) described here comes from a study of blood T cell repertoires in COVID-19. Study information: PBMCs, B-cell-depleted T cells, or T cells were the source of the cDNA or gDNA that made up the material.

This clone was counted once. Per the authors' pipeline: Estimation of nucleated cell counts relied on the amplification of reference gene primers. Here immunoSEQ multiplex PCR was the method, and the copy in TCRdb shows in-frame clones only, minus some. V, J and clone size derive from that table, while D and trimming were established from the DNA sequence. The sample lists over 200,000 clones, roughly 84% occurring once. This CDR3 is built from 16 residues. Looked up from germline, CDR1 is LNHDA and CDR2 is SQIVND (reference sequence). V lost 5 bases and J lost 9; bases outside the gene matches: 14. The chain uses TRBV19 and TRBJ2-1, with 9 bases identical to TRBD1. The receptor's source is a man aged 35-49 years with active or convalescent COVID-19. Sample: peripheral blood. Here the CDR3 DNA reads TGTGCCAGTAGTCCTCGGGTGGGGACAGGGTCTGCTGAGCAGTTCTTC. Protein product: CASSPRVGTGSAEQFF.